This record concerns one T cell receptor beta chain sequence. Its specificity is unknown. V lost 5 bases to trimming and J lost 7 bases, with 20 bases between them. The CDR3 contains 15 residues. Germline CDR1 reads GTSNPN; CDR2 reads SVGIG (reference sequence). The data belong to a study of cytomegalovirus exposure and HLA in healthy donors. The table came from immunoSEQ multiplex PCR; TCRdb's copy has only in-frame clones and leaves some out. The sample carries about 240,000 clones, around 88% recorded once. Whole-study findings and limits: Most TCR sequences proved rare, with some public TCRs found in many donors. The study put some 150 TCR beta chains on its list as cytomegalovirus-associated. It was reported that the classifier diagnosed cytomegalovirus status with high specificity and sensitivity in both the original and validation cohorts.

The chain employs TRBV30 and TRBJ2-2; no clear D. This clonotype originated in a woman between 25 and 40 years old in good health and CMV-seropositive. Sequenced: PBMCs. The CDR3 bases are TGTGCCTGGGGCCACCCCGCGGTCCTCGTCGGGGAGCTGTTTTTT. This gives the protein CAWGHPAVLVGELFF.